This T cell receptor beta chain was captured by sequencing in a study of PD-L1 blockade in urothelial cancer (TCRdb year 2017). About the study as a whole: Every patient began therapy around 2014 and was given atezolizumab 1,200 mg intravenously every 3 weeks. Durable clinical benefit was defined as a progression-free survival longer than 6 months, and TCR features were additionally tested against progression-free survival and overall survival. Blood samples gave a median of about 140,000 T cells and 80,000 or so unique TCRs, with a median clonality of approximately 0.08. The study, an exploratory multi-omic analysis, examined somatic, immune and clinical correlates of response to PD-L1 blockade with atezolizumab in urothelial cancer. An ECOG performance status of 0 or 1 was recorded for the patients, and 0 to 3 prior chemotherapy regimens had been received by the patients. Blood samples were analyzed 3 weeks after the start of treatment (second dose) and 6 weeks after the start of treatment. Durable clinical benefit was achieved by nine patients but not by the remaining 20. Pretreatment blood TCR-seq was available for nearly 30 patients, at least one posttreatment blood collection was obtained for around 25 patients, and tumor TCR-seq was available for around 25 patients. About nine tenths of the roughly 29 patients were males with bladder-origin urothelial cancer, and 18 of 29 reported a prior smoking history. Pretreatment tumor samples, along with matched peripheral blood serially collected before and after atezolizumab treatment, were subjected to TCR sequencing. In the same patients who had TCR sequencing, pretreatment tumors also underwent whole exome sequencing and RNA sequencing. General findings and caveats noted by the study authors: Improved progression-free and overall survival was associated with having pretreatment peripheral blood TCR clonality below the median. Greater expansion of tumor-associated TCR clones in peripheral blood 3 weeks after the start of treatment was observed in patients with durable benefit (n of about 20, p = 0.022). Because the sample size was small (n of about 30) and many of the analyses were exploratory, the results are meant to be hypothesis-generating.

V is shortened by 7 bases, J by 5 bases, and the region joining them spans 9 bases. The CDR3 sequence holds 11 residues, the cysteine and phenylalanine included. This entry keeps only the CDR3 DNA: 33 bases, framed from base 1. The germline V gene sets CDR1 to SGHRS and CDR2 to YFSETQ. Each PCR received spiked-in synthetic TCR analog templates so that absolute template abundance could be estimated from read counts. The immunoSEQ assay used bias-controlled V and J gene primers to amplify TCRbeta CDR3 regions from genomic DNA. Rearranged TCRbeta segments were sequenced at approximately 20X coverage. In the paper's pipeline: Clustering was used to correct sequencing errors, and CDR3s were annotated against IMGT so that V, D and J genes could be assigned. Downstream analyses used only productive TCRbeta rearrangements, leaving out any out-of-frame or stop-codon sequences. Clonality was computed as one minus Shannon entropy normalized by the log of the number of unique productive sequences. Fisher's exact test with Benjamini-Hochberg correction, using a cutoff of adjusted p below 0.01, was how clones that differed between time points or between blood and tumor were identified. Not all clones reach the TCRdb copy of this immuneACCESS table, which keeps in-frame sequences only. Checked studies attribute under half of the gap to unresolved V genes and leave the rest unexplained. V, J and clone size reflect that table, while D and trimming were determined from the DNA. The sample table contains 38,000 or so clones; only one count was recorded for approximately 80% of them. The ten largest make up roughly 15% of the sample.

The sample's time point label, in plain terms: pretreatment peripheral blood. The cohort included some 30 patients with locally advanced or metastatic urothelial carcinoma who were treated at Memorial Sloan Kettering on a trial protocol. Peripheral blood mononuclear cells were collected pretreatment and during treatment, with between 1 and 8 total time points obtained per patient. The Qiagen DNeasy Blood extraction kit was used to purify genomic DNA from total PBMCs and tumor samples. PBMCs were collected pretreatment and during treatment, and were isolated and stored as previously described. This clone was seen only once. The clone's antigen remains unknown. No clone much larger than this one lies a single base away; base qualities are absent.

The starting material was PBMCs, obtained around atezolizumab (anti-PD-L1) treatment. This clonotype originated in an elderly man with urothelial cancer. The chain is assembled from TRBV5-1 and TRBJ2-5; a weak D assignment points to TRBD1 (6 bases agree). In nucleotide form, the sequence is TGCGCCAGCGTCCAGGGGGAGACCCAGTACTTC. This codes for CASVQGETQYF.